This TCR beta chain emerged from a study of cytomegalovirus exposure and HLA in healthy donors. This clone occurred once. The antigen is not known. The germline CDR1 and CDR2 sequences are MNHNS and SASEGT. The CDR3 sequence is 13 residues long. The V gene lost 7 bases and the J gene lost 7 bases, with 14 bases spanning the gap. This PCR relied on a set of 60 Vbeta primers and 13 Jbeta primers. Clones were sequenced by immunoSEQ multiplex PCR, and TCRdb holds only the in-frame ones, with some missing. The repertoire holds about 160,000 clones, with approximately 77% as singletons. Study results and caveats: Reportedly, diagnosis of cytomegalovirus status by the classifier showed high specificity and sensitivity.

The chain recombines TRBV6-1 with TRBJ1-5; D gene unclear. The sample taken for sequencing was PBMCs. This receptor was taken from a female donor in good health and CMV-seronegative. Here the CDR3 reads CASKETGGQPQHF. The CDR3 DNA is TGTGCCAGCAAGGAGACGGGAGGGCAGCCCCAGCATTTT.